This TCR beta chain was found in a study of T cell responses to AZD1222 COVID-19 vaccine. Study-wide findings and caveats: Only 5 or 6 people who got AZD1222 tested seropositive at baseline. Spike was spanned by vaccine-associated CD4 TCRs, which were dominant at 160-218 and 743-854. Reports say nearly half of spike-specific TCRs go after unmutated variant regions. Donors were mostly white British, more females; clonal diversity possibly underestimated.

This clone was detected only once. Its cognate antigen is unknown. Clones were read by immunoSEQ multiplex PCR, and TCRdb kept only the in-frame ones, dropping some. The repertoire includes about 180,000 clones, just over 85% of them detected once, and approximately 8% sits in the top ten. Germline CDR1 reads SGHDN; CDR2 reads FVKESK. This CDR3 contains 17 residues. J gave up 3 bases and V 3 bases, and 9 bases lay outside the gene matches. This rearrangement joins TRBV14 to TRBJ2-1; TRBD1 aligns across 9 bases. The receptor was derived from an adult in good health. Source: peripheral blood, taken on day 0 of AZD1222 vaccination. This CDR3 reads CASSQSFGQGFYNEQFF. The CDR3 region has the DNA TGTGCCAGCAGCCAGAGCTTCGGACAGGGGTTCTACAATGAGCAGTTCTTC.